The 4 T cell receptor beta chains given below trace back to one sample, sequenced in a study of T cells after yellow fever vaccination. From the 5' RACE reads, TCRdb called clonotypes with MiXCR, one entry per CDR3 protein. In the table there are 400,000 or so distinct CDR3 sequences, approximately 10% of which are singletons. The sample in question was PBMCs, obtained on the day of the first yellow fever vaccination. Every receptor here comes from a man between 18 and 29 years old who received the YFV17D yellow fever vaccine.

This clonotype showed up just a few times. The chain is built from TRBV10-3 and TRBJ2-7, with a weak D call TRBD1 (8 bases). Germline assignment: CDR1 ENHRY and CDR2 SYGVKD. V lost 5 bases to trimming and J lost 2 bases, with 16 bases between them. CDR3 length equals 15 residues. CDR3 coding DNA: TGTGCCATCAGTCAGGGGGCTAGCGGCACCTACGAGCAGTACGTC. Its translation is CAISQGASGTYEQYV.

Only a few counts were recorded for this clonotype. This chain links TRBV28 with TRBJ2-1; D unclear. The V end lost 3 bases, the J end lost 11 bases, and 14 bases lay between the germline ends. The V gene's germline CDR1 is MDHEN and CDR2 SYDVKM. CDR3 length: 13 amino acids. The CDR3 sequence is CASSFLGYRQQFF. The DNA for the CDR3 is TGTGCCAGCAGTTTTCTGGGTTATCGGCAGCAGTTCTTC. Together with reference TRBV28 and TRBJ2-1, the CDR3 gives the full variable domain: DVKVTQSSRYLVKRTGEKVFLECVQDMDHENMFWYRQDPGLGLRLIYFSYDVKMKEKGDIPEGYSVSREKKERFSLILESASTNQTSMYLCASSFLGYRQQFFGPGTRLTVL.

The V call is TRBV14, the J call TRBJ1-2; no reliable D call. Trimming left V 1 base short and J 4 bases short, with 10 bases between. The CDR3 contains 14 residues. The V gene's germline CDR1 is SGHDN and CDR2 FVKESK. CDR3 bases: TGTGCCAGCAGCCAAGGGACCTCTAGCTATGGCTACACCTTC. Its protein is CASSQGTSSYGYTF.

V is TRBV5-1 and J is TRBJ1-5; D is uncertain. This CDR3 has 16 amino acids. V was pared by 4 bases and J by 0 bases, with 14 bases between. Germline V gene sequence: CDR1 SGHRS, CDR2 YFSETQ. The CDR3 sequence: CASSPDGRVSNQPQHF. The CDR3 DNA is TGCGCCAGCAGCCCCGACGGACGGGTTAGCAATCAGCCCCAGCATTTT.